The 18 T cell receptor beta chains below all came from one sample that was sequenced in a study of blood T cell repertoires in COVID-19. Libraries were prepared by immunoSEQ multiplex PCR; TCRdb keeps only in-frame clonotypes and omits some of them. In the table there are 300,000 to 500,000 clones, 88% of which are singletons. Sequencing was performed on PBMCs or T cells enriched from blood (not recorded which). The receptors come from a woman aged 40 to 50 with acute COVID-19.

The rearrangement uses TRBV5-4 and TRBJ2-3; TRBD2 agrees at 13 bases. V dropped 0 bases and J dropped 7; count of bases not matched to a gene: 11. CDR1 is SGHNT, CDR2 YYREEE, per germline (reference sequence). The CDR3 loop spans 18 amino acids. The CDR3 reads CASSLAGTSGGAKNTQYF. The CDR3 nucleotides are TGTGCCAGCAGCTTGGCCGGAACTAGCGGGGGGGCCAAGAATACGCAGTATTTT.

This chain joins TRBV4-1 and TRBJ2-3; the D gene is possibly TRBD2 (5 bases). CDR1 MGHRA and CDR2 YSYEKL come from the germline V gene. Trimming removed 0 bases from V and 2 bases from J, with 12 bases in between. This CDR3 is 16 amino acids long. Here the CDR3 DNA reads TGCGCCAGCAGCCAAGATTCGGACTCCTACACAGATACGCAGTATTTT. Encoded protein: CASSQDSDSYTDTQYF.

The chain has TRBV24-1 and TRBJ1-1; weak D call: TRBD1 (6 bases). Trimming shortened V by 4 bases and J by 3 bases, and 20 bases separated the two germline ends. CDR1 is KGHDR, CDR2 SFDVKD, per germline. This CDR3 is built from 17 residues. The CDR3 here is CATSDTPGAICDTEAFF. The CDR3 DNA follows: TGTGCCACCAGTGACACCCCAGGGGCCATTTGTGACACTGAAGCTTTCTTT.

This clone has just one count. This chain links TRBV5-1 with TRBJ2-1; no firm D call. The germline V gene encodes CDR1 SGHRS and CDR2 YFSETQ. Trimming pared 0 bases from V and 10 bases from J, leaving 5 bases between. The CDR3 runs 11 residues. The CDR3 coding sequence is TGCGCCAGCAGCTTGGTGAGCGAGCAGTTCTTC. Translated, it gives CASSLVSEQFF.

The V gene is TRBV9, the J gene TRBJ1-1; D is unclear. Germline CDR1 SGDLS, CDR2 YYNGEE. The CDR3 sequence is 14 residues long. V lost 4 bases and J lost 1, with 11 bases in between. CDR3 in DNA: TGTGCCAGCAGCCCCGGAGGCGGGAACACTGAAGCTTTCTTT. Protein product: CASSPGGGNTEAFF.

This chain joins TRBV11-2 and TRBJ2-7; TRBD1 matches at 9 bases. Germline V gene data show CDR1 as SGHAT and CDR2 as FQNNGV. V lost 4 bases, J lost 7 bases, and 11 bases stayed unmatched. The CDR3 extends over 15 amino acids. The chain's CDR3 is CASSSLGTGSWEQYF. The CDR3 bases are TGTGCCAGCAGCTCACTCGGGACAGGGTCCTGGGAGCAGTACTTC. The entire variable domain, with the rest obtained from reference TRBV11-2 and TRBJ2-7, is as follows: EAGVAQSPRYKIIEKRQSVAFWCNPISGHATLYWYQQILGQGPKLLIQFQNNGVVDDSQLPKDRFSAERLKGVDSTLKIQPAKLEDSAVYLCASSSLGTGSWEQYFGPGTRLTVT.

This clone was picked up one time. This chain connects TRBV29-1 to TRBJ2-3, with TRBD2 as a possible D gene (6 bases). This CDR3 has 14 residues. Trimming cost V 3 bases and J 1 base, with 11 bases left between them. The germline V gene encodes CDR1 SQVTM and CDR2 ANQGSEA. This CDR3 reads CSVDMGGGTDTQYF. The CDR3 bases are TGCAGCGTTGATATGGGAGGAGGCACAGATACGCAGTATTTT.

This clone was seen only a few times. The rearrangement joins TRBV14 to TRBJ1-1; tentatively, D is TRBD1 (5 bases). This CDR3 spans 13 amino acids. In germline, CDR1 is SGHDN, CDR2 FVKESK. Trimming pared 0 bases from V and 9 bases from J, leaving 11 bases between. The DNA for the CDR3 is TGTGCCAGCAGCCAAGATAGGCAGGGAAAAGCTTTCTTT. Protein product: CASSQDRQGKAFF.

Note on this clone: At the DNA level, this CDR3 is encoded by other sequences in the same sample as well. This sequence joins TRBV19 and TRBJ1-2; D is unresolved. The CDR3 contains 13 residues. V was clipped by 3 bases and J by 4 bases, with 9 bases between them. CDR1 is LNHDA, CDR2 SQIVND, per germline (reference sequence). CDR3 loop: CASSISRGYGYTF. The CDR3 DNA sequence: TGTGCCAGTAGTATCTCACGAGGCTATGGCTACACCTTC.

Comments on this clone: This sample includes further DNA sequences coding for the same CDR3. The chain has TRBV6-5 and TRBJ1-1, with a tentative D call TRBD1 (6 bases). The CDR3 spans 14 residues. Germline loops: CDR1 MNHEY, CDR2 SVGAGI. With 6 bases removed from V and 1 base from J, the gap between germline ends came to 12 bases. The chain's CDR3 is CASRPQGRNTEAFF. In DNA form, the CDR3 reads TGTGCCAGCAGACCACAGGGCCGGAACACTGAAGCTTTCTTT.

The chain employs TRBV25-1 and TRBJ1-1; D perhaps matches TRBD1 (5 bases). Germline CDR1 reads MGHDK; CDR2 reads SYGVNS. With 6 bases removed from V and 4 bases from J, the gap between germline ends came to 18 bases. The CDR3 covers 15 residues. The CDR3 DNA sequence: TGTGCCAGCAGCGAGCCGGGGGATTTGGGCACTGAAGCTTTCTTT. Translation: CASSEPGDLGTEAFF.

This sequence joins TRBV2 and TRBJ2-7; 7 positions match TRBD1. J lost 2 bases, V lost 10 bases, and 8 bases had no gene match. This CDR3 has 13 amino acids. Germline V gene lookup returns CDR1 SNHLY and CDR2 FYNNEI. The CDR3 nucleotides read TGTGCCACAAAGAGACAGGGTCCCTACGAGCAGTACTTC. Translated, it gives CATKRQGPYEQYF. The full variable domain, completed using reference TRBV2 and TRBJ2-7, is EPEVTQTPSHQVTQMGQEVILRCVPISNHLYFYWYRQILGQKVEFLVSFYNNEISEKSEIFDDQFSVERPDGSNFTLKIRSTKLEDSAMYFCATKRQGPYEQYFGPGTRLTVT.

The CDR3 here is CASRRLGDSPLHF. The DNA of the CDR3 is TGTGCCAGCAGGCGGCTCGGGGATTCACCCCTCCACTTT. The V call is TRBV12-3 or TRBV12-4, the J call TRBJ1-6; D is uncertain. The CDR3 spans 13 residues. Trimming shortened V by 6 bases and J by 8 bases, and 11 bases separated the two germline ends.

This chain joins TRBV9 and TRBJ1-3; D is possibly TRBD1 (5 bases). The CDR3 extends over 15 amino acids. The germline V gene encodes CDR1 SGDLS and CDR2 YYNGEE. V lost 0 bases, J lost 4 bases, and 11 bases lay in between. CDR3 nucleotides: TGTGCCAGCAGCGTAGAATCAGGGTCGGGAAACACCATATATTTT. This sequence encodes CASSVESGSGNTIYF.

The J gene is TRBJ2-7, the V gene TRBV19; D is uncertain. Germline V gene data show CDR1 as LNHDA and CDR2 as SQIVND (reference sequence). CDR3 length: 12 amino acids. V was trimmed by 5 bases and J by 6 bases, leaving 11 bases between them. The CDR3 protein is CASSPGLGEQYF. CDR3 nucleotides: TGTGCCAGTAGTCCGGGTCTTGGCGAGCAGTACTTC.

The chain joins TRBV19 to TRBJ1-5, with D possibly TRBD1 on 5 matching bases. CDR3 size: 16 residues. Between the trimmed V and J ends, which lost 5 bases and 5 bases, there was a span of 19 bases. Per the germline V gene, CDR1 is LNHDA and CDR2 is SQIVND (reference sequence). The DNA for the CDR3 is TGTGCCAGTAGTCCGGGGGAGGGGCTTCATGATCAGCCCCAGCATTTT. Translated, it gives CASSPGEGLHDQPQHF.

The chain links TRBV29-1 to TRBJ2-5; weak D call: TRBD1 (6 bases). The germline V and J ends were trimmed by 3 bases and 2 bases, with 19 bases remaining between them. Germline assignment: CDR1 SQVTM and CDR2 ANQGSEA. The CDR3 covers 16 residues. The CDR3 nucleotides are TGCAGCGTTGACCAGGGGCCCTACCTTGTTCAAGAGACCCAGTACTTC. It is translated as CSVDQGPYLVQETQYF.

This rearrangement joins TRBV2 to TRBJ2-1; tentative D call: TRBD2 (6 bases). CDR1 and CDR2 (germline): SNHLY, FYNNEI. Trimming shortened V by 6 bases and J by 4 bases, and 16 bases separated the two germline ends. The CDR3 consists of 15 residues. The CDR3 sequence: CASRRGGAAYNEQFF. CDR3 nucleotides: TGTGCCAGCAGGAGGGGCGGGGCAGCTTACAATGAGCAGTTCTTC.